Below, 28 T cell receptor beta chains from the same sample are listed, as sequenced in a study of identical twins. TCRdb reprocessed the 5' RACE reads via MiXCR and lists one record per CDR3 protein. In the table there are approximately 250,000 distinct CDR3 sequences, 6.5% of which are singletons. The same sample was also studied in work on T cells expressing NK-cell markers.

Specimen: CD8+ T cells sorted from blood. These receptor sequences come from a woman in her late teens or twenties in good health.

The sample holds a few counts of this clonotype. The V call is TRBV4-1, the J call TRBJ2-1; 10 bases agree with TRBD2. J was trimmed by 7 bases and V by 5 bases; bases with no gene match: 11. Germline values: CDR1 MGHRA, CDR2 YSYEKL. The CDR3 loop spans 16 amino acids. CDR3 in amino acids: CASSYWLAGGLNEQFF. In DNA form, the CDR3 reads TGCGCCAGCAGCTACTGGTTAGCGGGGGGCCTAAATGAGCAGTTCTTC.

In this sample, this clonotype turned up a few times. The J gene is TRBJ2-5, the V gene TRBV10-2; unclear D gene. This CDR3 comprises 16 residues. V lost 3 bases to trimming and J lost 4 bases, with 18 bases between them. Germline CDR1 WSHSY, CDR2 SAAADI. The CDR3 region has the DNA TGCGCCAGCAGTGATACGAGACCACTACCGAGAGAGACCCAGTACTTC. Translating it yields CASSDTRPLPRETQYF.

This clonotype was counted at least ten times. This chain links TRBV12-3 or TRBV12-4 with TRBJ2-3; either TRBD1 or TRBD2 may fit D (5 bases each). The V gene lost 5 bases and the J gene lost 2 bases, with 11 bases spanning the gap. The CDR3 spans 14 residues. The CDR3, as DNA: TGTGCCAGCAGTCCCCTGGGACCCACAGATACGCAGTATTTT. This sequence encodes CASSPLGPTDTQYF.

The chain carries TRBV9 and TRBJ1-3, with a tentative D call TRBD1 (5 bases). Germline V gives CDR1 SGDLS, CDR2 YYNGEE. There are 15 residues in the CDR3. V lost 7 bases and J lost 7, with 21 bases in between. The CDR3: CASGGDSLRGNTIYF. The CDR3 coding sequence is TGTGCCAGCGGGGGGGACTCCCTACGTGGGAACACCATATATTTT.

This rearrangement joins TRBV3-1 to TRBJ2-4; 12 positions match TRBD1. Per the germline V gene, CDR1 is LGHDT and CDR2 is YNNKEL (reference sequence). This CDR3 region has 15 residues. Losses at the gene ends were 8 bases for V and 0 bases for J; bases not matched to a gene: 2. The DNA of the CDR3 is TGTGCCAGCGGGGGACAGGGGGCAGCCAAAAACATTCAGTACTTC. Its protein is CASGGQGAAKNIQYF.

This clonotype has ten or more counts. This sequence joins TRBV12-3 or TRBV12-4 and TRBJ1-1, with D possibly TRBD1 on 6 matching bases. This CDR3 spans 15 amino acids. Trimming took 8 bases from V and 4 from J, leaving 20 bases between them. The CDR3 protein is CASGPPLQGITEAFF. CDR3 coding DNA: TGTGCCAGCGGACCGCCTTTACAGGGTATCACTGAAGCTTTCTTT.

The chain joins TRBV27 to TRBJ1-2, with D perhaps TRBD1 (6 bases). Trimming took off 3 bases at V and 7 bases at J, with 12 bases between the two ends. The CDR3 covers 13 residues. CDR1 and CDR2 (germline): MNHEY, SMNVEV (reference sequence). The CDR3 DNA reads TGTGCCAGCAGTTTGGGGGGCAGGTCTGGCTACACCTTC. It encodes CASSLGGRSGYTF.

The CDR3 bases are TGTGCCAGCAGTTTCCCCGGAGACAATGAGCAGTTCTTC. It is translated as CASSFPGDNEQFF. The chain joins TRBV12-3 or TRBV12-4 to TRBJ2-1; D is uncertain. The CDR3 consists of 13 residues. V was shortened by 3 bases and J by 5 bases, with 8 bases between the two germline ends.

This clonotype was seen ten or more times. The J gene is TRBJ2-7, the V gene TRBV12-3 or TRBV12-4; D remains unclear. Trimming cost V 1 base and J 0 bases, with 4 bases left between them. The CDR3 has 13 residues. CDR3 region: CASSLGPSYEQYF. CDR3 sequence (DNA): TGTGCCAGCAGTTTAGGTCCCTCCTACGAGCAGTACTTC.

The chain uses TRBV6-5 and TRBJ2-7; D remains unclear. Germline V CDR1 and CDR2: MNHEY, SVGAGI. V was cut by 8 bases and J by 1 base, with 9 bases left in between. CDR3 length: 12 amino acids. CDR3: CASRATSYEQYF. DNA for the CDR3: TGTGCCAGCCGGGCAACTTCCTACGAGCAGTACTTC.

Only one count was recorded for this clonotype. The J gene is TRBJ2-2, the V gene TRBV5-8; D is unresolved. CDR3 length equals 14 residues. Germline V gene data show CDR1 as SGHTS and CDR2 as YDEGEE. Trimming removed 7 bases from V and 7 bases from J, with 17 bases in between. The CDR3 is CASGPRLLLGELFF. CDR3 sequence (DNA): TGTGCCAGCGGCCCCAGGCTCCTCCTCGGGGAGCTGTTTTTT. Drawing the rest from reference TRBV5-8 and TRBJ2-2, the complete variable domain is EAGVTQSPTHLIKTRGQQATLRCSPISGHTSVYWYQQALGLGLQFLLWYDEGEERNRGNFPPRFSGRQFPNYSSELNVNALELEDSALYLCASGPRLLLGELFFGEGSRLTVL.

CDR3 sequence reads: CASSPVSSGGADEQFF. As DNA, the CDR3 is TGTGCCAGCAGCCCGGTCTCTAGCGGGGGGGCTGATGAGCAGTTCTTC. The genes are TRBV7-3 and TRBJ2-1; 12 bases are a match to TRBD2. V dropped 5 bases and J dropped 8; count of bases not matched to a gene: 10. This CDR3 spans 16 amino acids. Germline CDR1 reads SGHTA; CDR2 reads FQGTGA.

This clonotype was counted ten times or more. The genes are TRBV5-5 and TRBJ2-5, with 7 bases lining up with TRBD1. The germline V gene encodes CDR1 SGHKS and CDR2 YYEKEE (reference sequence). The CDR3 is made up of 15 amino acids. V lost 4 bases, J lost 4 bases, and 10 bases stayed unmatched. The CDR3 is CASSGGQTIRETQYF. The CDR3 region has the DNA TGTGCCAGCAGCGGGGGACAGACTATTCGAGAGACCCAGTACTTC.

There are many counts of this clonotype. The chain couples TRBV10-3 to TRBJ2-2; D ambiguous. The CDR3 has 16 amino acids. CDR1 is ENHRY, CDR2 SYGVKD, per germline. Trimming took off 7 bases at V and 1 base at J, with 16 bases between the two ends. The CDR3 nucleotides are TGTGCCATCATGTATGCCCATGGCCAGAACACCGGGGAGCTGTTTTTT. Translated, it gives CAIMYAHGQNTGELFF.

The chain is built from TRBV7-9 and TRBJ1-5, with D possibly being TRBD1 (5 bases). The V gene lost 1 base and the J gene lost 2 bases, with 15 bases spanning the gap. CDR1 SEHNR and CDR2 FQNEAQ come from the germline V gene (reference sequence). CDR3 size: 17 residues. In nucleotides, the CDR3 is TGTGCCAGCAGCTTAGGCGGGACTGGACGCGGCAATCAGCCCCAGCATTTT. Amino acids: CASSLGGTGRGNQPQHF.

This clonotype has more than one count but fewer than ten. The chain carries TRBV6-2 or TRBV6-3 and TRBJ2-3; 14 bases are a match to TRBD2. CDR1 MNHEY and CDR2 SVGEGT come from the germline V gene. The CDR3 loop spans 19 amino acids. V lost 6 bases, J lost 1 base, and 12 bases stayed unmatched. CDR3 amino acids: CASRASWTSGRRGTDTQYF. CDR3 DNA sequence: TGTGCCAGCAGGGCATCCTGGACTAGCGGGAGGAGGGGCACAGATACGCAGTATTTT.

This clonotype has more than one count but fewer than ten. Its ends do not fully match the called genes, so a read error is possible. The chain employs TRBV11-2 and TRBJ2-2, with TRBD2 as a possible D gene (6 bases). Looked up from germline, CDR1 is SGHAT and CDR2 is FQNNGV. The CDR3 contains 11 residues. The CDR3 region has the DNA TGTGCCAGCAGCTTAGCGGGACGAGCGGGTTTT. It is translated as CASSLAGRAGF.

The J gene is TRBJ2-1, the V gene TRBV6-5, with 9 bases aligning to TRBD1. This CDR3 has 17 residues. Germline loops: CDR1 MNHEY, CDR2 SVGAGI. After removal of 3 bases from V and 6 bases from J, the junction contained 12 bases not matched to a gene. CDR3 loop: CASSYNPPDRGGNEQFF. CDR3 nucleotide sequence: TGTGCCAGCAGTTATAACCCGCCGGACAGGGGAGGCAATGAGCAGTTCTTC.

This clonotype was detected a few times. This chain joins TRBV7-9 and TRBJ2-2, with D tentatively TRBD1 (6 bases). This CDR3 spans 16 amino acids. Germline CDR1 reads SEHNR; CDR2 reads FQNEAQ (reference sequence). Deletions cut 5 bases from V and 0 bases from J, with 13 bases between. The CDR3 DNA reads TGTGCCAGCAGCGGAACCAGGGGCACGAACACCGGGGAGCTGTTTTTT. Translation gives CASSGTRGTNTGELFF.

A few counts support this clonotype. The chain recombines TRBV10-2 with TRBJ2-1, with 7 bases that match TRBD2. This CDR3 comprises 18 residues. The V segment lost 3 bases and the J segment 8 bases; nucleotides outside the gene matches: 19. Germline V gene lookup returns CDR1 WSHSY and CDR2 SAAADI. The CDR3 DNA follows: TGCGCCAGCAGTGATGCGGGGGAGGGCGCGCCGGATTGGGATGAGCAGTTCTTC. This gives the protein CASSDAGEGAPDWDEQFF.

This clonotype was recorded only once. The chain couples TRBV9 to TRBJ2-2, with 8 bases aligning to TRBD2. Germline V gene data show CDR1 as SGDLS and CDR2 as YYNGEE. The length of the CDR3 is 16 residues. V trimming: 3 bases; J trimming: 7 bases; junction bases outside the gene matches: 11. Written as DNA, the CDR3 is TGTGCCAGCAGCGCACCCTCGGGACTAGTAATCGGGGAGCTGTTTTTT. It specifies CASSAPSGLVIGELFF.

The rearrangement joins TRBV29-1 to TRBJ1-1, with a weak D call TRBD1 (5 bases). V was pared by 6 bases and J by 2 bases, with 10 bases between. This CDR3 contains 12 residues. Germline values: CDR1 SQVTM, CDR2 ANQGSEA. This chain's CDR3 is CSVVDSNTEAFF. DNA of the CDR3: TGCAGCGTAGTTGACAGTAACACTGAAGCTTTCTTT.

This clonotype was seen ten or more times. The chain recombines TRBV20-1 with TRBJ2-7, with 9 bases lining up with TRBD2. V was clipped by 0 bases and J by 5 bases; unmatched bases: 11. The CDR3 is 16 residues long. Looked up from germline, CDR1 is DFQATT and CDR2 is SNEGSKA (reference sequence). The chain's CDR3 is CSAREVAGAFEHEQYF. Here the CDR3 DNA reads TGCAGTGCTAGAGAGGTAGCGGGAGCATTTGAACACGAGCAGTACTTC.

The table lists this clonotype with many counts. The chain combines TRBV29-1 with TRBJ2-3; 8 nucleotides agree with TRBD1. With 4 bases clipped from V and 5 bases from J, the junction kept 5 bases outside the gene matches. CDR3 length: 13 residues. The germline gives CDR1 SQVTM, CDR2 ANQGSEA. CDR3 bases: TGCAGCGTTGGGGGCACAGGGGGAGATACGCAGTATTTT. Protein: CSVGGTGGDTQYF.

The V gene is TRBV18, the J gene TRBJ2-1; the match to TRBD2 covers 9 bases. CDR3 length: 15 amino acids. Unmatched junction bases numbered 0, after V lost 3 bases and J lost 0 bases. The germline V gene encodes CDR1 KGHSH and CDR2 LQKENI. The CDR3 region is CASSPRGGSYNEQFF. DNA of the CDR3: TGTGCCAGCTCACCGCGGGGGGGCTCCTACAATGAGCAGTTCTTC.

The V and J genes are TRBV20-1 and TRBJ1-5; 7 bases map to TRBD1. The CDR3 consists of 15 residues. With V trimmed by 6 bases and J by 0 bases, 8 bases remained unmatched. The V gene's germline CDR1 is DFQATT and CDR2 SNEGSKA (reference sequence). CDR3 sequence: CSATYDRDSNQPQHF. CDR3 in DNA: TGCAGTGCCACTTATGACAGGGATAGCAATCAGCCCCAGCATTTT.

This clonotype has ten or more counts. One end of the junction does not line up with germline, which may come from a read error. V and J are TRBV12-3 or TRBV12-4 and TRBJ2-7; D possibly matches TRBD1 or TRBD2 (5 bases each). The CDR3 is 15 amino acids. CDR3 DNA sequence: TGTGCCAGCAGCTTAGGTGGGGGTAGCTCCTACGAGCAGTACTTC. It specifies CASSLGGGSSYEQYF.

This clonotype came up a few times. The gene calls are TRBV30 and TRBJ2-7; TRBD1 matches 10 bases. Germline CDR1 and CDR2: GTSNPN and SVGIG (reference sequence). The V gene end was trimmed by 5 bases and the J gene end by 2 bases; junction bases not matched to a gene: 6. This CDR3 comprises 14 residues. CDR3 sequence (DNA): TGTGCCTGGTCGACCGGGACAGGGGCCTACGAGCAGTACTTC. Its protein is CAWSTGTGAYEQYF.